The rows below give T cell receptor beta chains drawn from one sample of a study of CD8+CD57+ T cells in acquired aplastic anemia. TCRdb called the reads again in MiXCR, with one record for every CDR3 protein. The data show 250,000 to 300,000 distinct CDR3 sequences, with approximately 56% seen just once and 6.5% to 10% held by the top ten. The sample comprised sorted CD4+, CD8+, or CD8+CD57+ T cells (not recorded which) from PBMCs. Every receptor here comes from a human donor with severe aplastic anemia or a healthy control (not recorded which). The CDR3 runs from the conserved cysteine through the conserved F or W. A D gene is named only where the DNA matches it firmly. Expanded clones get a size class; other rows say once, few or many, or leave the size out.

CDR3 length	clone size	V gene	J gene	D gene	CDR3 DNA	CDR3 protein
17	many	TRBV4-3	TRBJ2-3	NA	TGCGCCAGCAGCCAAGTTTCGCTGGGCGGTTTGACAGATACGCAGTATTTT	CASSQVSLGGLTDTQYF
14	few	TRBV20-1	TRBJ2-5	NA	TGCAGTGCTACTGGTTGGGACAAGGCCGAGACCCAGTACTTC	CSATGWDKAETQYF
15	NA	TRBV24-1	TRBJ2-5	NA	TGTGCCACCAGTGACCGCCGGCAGGGGCCAGAGACCCAGTACTTC	CATSDRRQGPETQYF
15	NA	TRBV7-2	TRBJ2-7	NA	TGTGCCAGCAGCCCTACCGACGGGGGGCCCAGCGAGCAGTACTTC	CASSPTDGGPSEQYF
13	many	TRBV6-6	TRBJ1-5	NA	TGTGCCAGCAGGGCTTGGGGGGATCAGCCCCAGCATTTT	CASRAWGDQPQHF
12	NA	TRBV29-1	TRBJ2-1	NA	TGCAGCGTTGAAGATCGGGGGGCTGAGCAGTTCTTC	CSVEDRGAEQFF
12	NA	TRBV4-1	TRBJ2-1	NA	TGCGCCAGCAGGTCCCTAGCTGAAGAGCAGTTCTTC	CASRSLAEEQFF
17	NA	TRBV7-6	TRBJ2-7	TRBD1	TGTGCCAGCAGCTTAGCGGAAGGACAGGGGGGCCCCTACGAGCAGTACTTC	CASSLAEGQGGPYEQYF
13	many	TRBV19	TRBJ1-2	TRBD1	TGTGCCAGTAGTACCCCTGGACAGGTTGGCTACACCTTC	CASSTPGQVGYTF
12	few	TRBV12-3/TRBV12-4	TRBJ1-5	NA	TGTGCCAGCAGTTTAGGTGGGCAGCCCCAGCATTTT	CASSLGGQPQHF
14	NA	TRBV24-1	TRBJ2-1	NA	TGTGCCACCAGTGGAATGACGGACTACAATGAGCAGTTCTTC	CATSGMTDYNEQFF
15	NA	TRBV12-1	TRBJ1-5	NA	TGTGCCAGCAGCTTTGGAATAGGGGGCAATCAGCCCCAGCATTTT	CASSFGIGGNQPQHF
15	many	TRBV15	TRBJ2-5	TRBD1	TGTGCCACAGGAACAGGGGGAAACCTTAAGGAGACCCAGTACTTC	CATGTGGNLKETQYF
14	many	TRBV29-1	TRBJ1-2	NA	TGCAGCGCCCCTAGTTTAGGGGGGGATTTTGGCTACACCTTC	CSAPSLGGDFGYTF
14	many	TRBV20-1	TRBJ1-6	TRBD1	TGCAGTGCTAGGGGAGACAGGGATAATTCACCCCTCCACTTT	CSARGDRDNSPLHF
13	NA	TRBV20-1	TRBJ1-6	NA	TGCAGTGCACCAGGGGTTAGCGGTTCACCCCTCCACTTT	CSAPGVSGSPLHF
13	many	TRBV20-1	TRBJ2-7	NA	TGCAGTGCTACTCATTGGACAAGCTACGAGCAGTACTTC	CSATHWTSYEQYF
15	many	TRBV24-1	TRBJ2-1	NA	TGTGCCACCAGTGACCCCTTAACAGGAGCGAATGAGCAGTTCTTC	CATSDPLTGANEQFF
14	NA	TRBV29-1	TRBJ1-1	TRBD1	TGCAGCGTTGCCGCAGGGGGCCTGAACACTGAAGCTTTCTTT	CSVAAGGLNTEAFF
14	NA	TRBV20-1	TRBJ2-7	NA	TGCAGTGCTAGATCGGGGGACAACTCCTACGAGCAGTACTTC	CSARSGDNSYEQYF
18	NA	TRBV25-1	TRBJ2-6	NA	TGTGCCAGCAGTGACCGAGGGTCCAGCTTCTCTGGGGCCAACGTCCCGACTTTC	CASSDRGSSFSGANVPTF
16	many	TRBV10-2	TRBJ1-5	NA	TGCGCCAGCAGTGAGGTAGGGGGGATGGGCAATCAGCCCCAGCATTTT	CASSEVGGMGNQPQHF
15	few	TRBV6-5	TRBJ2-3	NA	TGTGCCAGCAGTTCCCGCGGGACTAGCACAGATACGCAGTATTTT	CASSSRGTSTDTQYF
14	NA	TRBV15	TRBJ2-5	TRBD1	TGTGCCACCAGCAGACCGACAGGGCCCGAGACCCAGTACTTC	CATSRPTGPETQYF
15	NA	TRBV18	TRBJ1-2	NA	TGTGCCAGCTCACCAACGGAAGGGGGGGTCTATGGCTACACCTTC	CASSPTEGGVYGYTF
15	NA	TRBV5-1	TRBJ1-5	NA	TGTGCCAGCAGACAAGCGGGACGGCCAAATCAGCCCCAGCATTTT	CASRQAGRPNQPQHF
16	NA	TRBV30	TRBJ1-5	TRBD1	TGTGCCTGGAGTTTTAGTAGGACAGGGGAGGATCAGCCCCAGCATTTT	CAWSFSRTGEDQPQHF
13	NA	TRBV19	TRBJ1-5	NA	TGTGCCAGTAGCCCGGTGGGGGGTCAGCCCCAGCATTTT	CASSPVGGQPQHF
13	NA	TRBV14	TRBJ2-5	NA	TGTGCCAGCAGCGCCTCCTTAGGGGGGACCCAGTACTTC	CASSASLGGTQYF
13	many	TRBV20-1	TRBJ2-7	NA	TGCAGTGCTAGAGGACAGATCTCCTACGAGCAGTACTTC	CSARGQISYEQYF
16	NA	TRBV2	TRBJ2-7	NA	TGTGCCAGCAGTGACCCCTGGGGCGGACCTCTGTACGAGCAGTACTTC	CASSDPWGGPLYEQYF
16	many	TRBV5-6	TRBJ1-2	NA	TGTGCCAGCAGCTTGTATACGGGGGGAACTTTCTATGGCTACACCTTC	CASSLYTGGTFYGYTF
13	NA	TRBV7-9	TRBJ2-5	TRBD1	TGTGCCAGCAGCCCAGGACAGGATGAGACCCAGTACTTC	CASSPGQDETQYF
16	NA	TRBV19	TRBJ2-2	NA	TGTGCCAGTAGTATAGGTCGGGGACTGAACACCGGGGAGCTGTTTTTT	CASSIGRGLNTGELFF
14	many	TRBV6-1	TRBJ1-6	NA	TGTGCCAGCAGGTCTCGACTGGGAAATTCACCCCTCCACTTT	CASRSRLGNSPLHF
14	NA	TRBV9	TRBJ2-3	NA	TGTGCCAGCAGCCCCGGATGGGGCCAGGATACGCAGTATTTT	CASSPGWGQDTQYF
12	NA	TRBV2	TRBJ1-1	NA	TGTGCCAGCAGTGTAAGGACAGCTGAAGCTTTCTTT	CASSVRTAEAFF
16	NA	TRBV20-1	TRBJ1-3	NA	TGCAGTGCCGTGACGGGCGTGGGGCCCTCTGGAAACACCATATATTTT	CSAVTGVGPSGNTIYF
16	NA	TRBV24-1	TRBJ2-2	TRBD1	TGTGCCACCAGTGACTTGGACAGGAGCTCCACCGGGGAGCTGTTTTTT	CATSDLDRSSTGELFF
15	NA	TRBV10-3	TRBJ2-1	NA	TGTGCCATCAGTGAGACTGGAGACGGGAGTCCTGAGCAGTTCTTC	CAISETGDGSPEQFF
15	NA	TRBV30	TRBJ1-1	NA	TGTGCCTGGAGCCCTCCGGGGGGCGCCGGGCCTGAAGCTTTCTTT	CAWSPPGGAGPEAFF
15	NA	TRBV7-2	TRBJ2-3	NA	TGTGCCAGCAGCTCCGGTTGGACTAGCACAGATACGCAGTATTTT	CASSSGWTSTDTQYF
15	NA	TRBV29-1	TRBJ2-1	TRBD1	TGCAGCGTTGAGGCCGACAGGGGGCGCGGAAATGAGCAGTTCTTC	CSVEADRGRGNEQFF
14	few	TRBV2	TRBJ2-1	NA	TGTGCCAGCAGGGACGGGTCTCGACACAATGAGCAGTTCTTC	CASRDGSRHNEQFF
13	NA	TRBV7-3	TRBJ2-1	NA	TGTGCCAGCAGCTCCGGGATAAACAATGAGCAGTTCTTC	CASSSGINNEQFF
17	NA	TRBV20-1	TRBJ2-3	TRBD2	TGCAGTGCTAGTAAGCTAGCGGGGGGGCCGTTCGAAGATACGCAGTATTTT	CSASKLAGGPFEDTQYF
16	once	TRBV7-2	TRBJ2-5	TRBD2	TGTGCCAGCAGCTCTCGACTAGCGGGAGGTGTGGAGACCCAGTACTTC	CASSSRLAGGVETQYF
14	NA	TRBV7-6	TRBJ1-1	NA	TGTGCCAGCAGCTTAGACCCGGGTCCCACTGAAGCTTTCTTT	CASSLDPGPTEAFF
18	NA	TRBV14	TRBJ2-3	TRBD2	TGTACCAGCAGCCAAGATGTATTAGCGGGGGGCTCCACAGATAAGCAGTATTTT	CTSSQDVLAGGSTDKQYF
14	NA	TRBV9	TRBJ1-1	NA	TGTGCCAGCAGCTTCGGGAGGATGAACACTGAAGCTTTCTTT	CASSFGRMNTEAFF
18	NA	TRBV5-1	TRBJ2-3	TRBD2	TGCGCCAGCAGCCCGGGACTAGCGGGAGGGAAAGACACAGATACGCAGTATTTT	CASSPGLAGGKDTDTQYF
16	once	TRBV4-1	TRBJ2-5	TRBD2	TGCGCCAGCAGCTCCCTCGCGACTAGCGGACAAGAGACCCAGTACTTC	CASSSLATSGQETQYF